These T cell receptor beta chains were read from a single sample in a study of cytomegalovirus exposure and HLA in healthy donors. The repertoire was sequenced with immunoSEQ multiplex PCR; TCRdb's copy has only in-frame clones and lacks some. This repertoire shows 150,000 to 180,000 clones, roughly 74% found once; its top ten account for 2.5% to 3%. The sample comprised PBMCs. These receptors originate from a man aged 18 to 29 in good health and CMV-seronegative. The CDR3 runs from the conserved cysteine through the conserved F or W. Fields, in order: D gene, V gene, J gene, clone size, CDR3 protein, CDR3 DNA. A D gene is named only where the DNA matches it firmly. A clone size is listed for some rows: how often the clone was seen (once, few, many), or a class if it is expanded.

NA,TRBV28,TRBJ1-1,few,CACLNLDLNTEAFF,TGTGCCTGCTTAAATCTAGACCTGAACACTGAAGCTTTCTTT
NA,TRBV30,TRBJ2-1,few,CAWTGVSDEQFF,TGTGCCTGGACAGGGGTGTCCGATGAGCAGTTCTTC
NA,TRBV7-2,TRBJ2-2,NA,CASSLGTAPLVFAGELFF,TGTGCCAGCAGCTTAGGGACTGCCCCCCTTGTTTTCGCCGGGGAGCTGTTTTTT
TRBD2,TRBV11-2,TRBJ2-2,NA,CASRPSGVINTGELFF,TGTGCCAGCAGGCCTAGCGGGGTCATAAACACCGGGGAGCTGTTTTTT
NA,TRBV7-9,TRBJ1-2,NA,CASSGGGGYTF,TGTGCCAGCAGCGGGGGGGGCGGCTACACCTTC
TRBD2,TRBV5-6,TRBJ2-5,NA,CASSLGLAGDQYF,TGTGCCAGCAGCTTGGGGCTAGCGGGGGACCAGTACTTC
NA,TRBV7-2,TRBJ2-5,NA,CASSPARVWETQYF,TGTGCCAGCAGCCCAGCCCGGGTGTGGGAGACCCAGTACTTC
NA,TRBV11-2,TRBJ1-6,NA,CASSRTRDSPLHF,TGTGCCAGCAGCCGGACCAGGGATTCACCCCTCCACTTT
TRBD2,TRBV7-9,TRBJ2-3,NA,CASSYGAGTGDTQYF,TGTGCCAGCAGTTATGGAGCGGGGACCGGGGATACGCAGTATTTT
NA,TRBV4-1,TRBJ1-2,NA,CASSQDPLQNYGYTF,TGCGCCAGCAGCCAAGATCCCCTTCAGAACTATGGCTACACCTTC
NA,TRBV28,TRBJ1-1,NA,CASSLRTEAFF,TGTGCCAGCAGTTTGCGCACTGAAGCTTTCTTT
NA,TRBV30,TRBJ1-1,once,CAWRMTGGNTEAFF,TGTGCCTGGAGGATGACAGGAGGAAACACTGAAGCTTTCTTT
TRBD1,TRBV11-3,TRBJ2-1,few,CASSRQGDEQFF,TGTGCCAGCAGCCGACAGGGGGATGAGCAGTTCTTC
NA,TRBV9,TRBJ2-7,NA,CASSGPGGGDEQYF,TGTGCCAGCAGTGGACCTGGGGGGGGCGACGAGCAGTACTTC
NA,TRBV5-3,TRBJ1-2,once,CARSGRRANYSRDGYTF,TGTGCCAGAAGCGGGCGGAGGGCGAACTATTCCCGGGACGGCTACACCTTC
NA,TRBV5-8,TRBJ1-2,NA,CASSLAEYGYTF,TGTGCCAGCAGCTTGGCCGAGTATGGCTACACCTTC
TRBD2,TRBV2,TRBJ2-3,NA,CASSESATASGTDTQYF,TGTGCCAGCAGTGAATCGGCGACGGCTAGCGGAACAGATACGCAGTATTTT
TRBD2,TRBV5-4,TRBJ2-3,NA,CASSWELAPKHTDTQYF,TGTGCCAGCAGCTGGGAACTAGCGCCAAAACACACAGATACGCAGTATTTT
TRBD1,TRBV29-1,TRBJ2-1,few,CSVPRGTGGYNEQFF,TGCAGCGTGCCACGCGGGACAGGGGGATACAATGAGCAGTTCTTC
NA,TRBV11-3,TRBJ2-3,NA,CASSSNRDTDTQYF,TGTGCCAGCAGCTCAAACAGGGACACAGATACGCAGTATTTT
TRBD2,TRBV7-9,TRBJ2-3,NA,CASSLASGGPDTQYF,TGTGCCAGCAGCTTAGCTAGCGGGGGACCAGATACGCAGTATTTT
NA,TRBV7-8,TRBJ1-2,NA,CASSSPVGYGYTF,TGTGCCAGCAGCTCCCCGGTCGGCTATGGCTACACCTTC
NA,TRBV30,TRBJ1-4,NA,CAWSGLLYNEKLFF,TGTGCCTGGAGTGGGCTGTTGTATAATGAAAAACTGTTTTTT
NA,TRBV19,TRBJ1-4,once,CASSMMGQLEKLFF,TGTGCCAGTAGTATGATGGGACAACTAGAAAAACTGTTTTTT
TRBD1,TRBV6-1,TRBJ2-4,NA,CASSEHGTAKNSQYF,TGTGCCAGCAGTGAACATGGGACAGCTAAAAACAGTCAGTACTTC
NA,TRBV5-1,TRBJ2-1,NA,CASSLEGGPYNEQFF,TGCGCCAGCAGCTTAGAGGGGGGGCCCTACAATGAGCAGTTCTTC
NA,TRBV19,TRBJ1-1,NA,CATTTGRTEAFF,TGTGCCACGACCACAGGGCGGACTGAAGCTTTCTTT
TRBD1,TRBV6-6,TRBJ1-1,NA,CASRRSGGSGNTEAFF,TGTGCCAGCAGGCGATCAGGGGGTTCAGGGAACACTGAAGCTTTCTTT
NA,TRBV7-6,TRBJ2-2,NA,CASSSQAGQMTGELFF,TGTGCCAGCAGCTCCCAAGCAGGACAGATGACCGGGGAGCTGTTTTTT
NA,TRBV19,TRBJ1-5,NA,CASSSGLYSNQPQHF,TGTGCCAGTAGTTCAGGCCTTTATAGCAATCAGCCCCAGCATTTT
TRBD1,TRBV2,TRBJ1-4,NA,CASGGQVIMGEKLFF,TGTGCCAGCGGGGGACAGGTGATTATGGGGGAAAAACTGTTTTTT
NA,TRBV5-1,TRBJ1-3,NA,CASRPDLNSGNTIYF,TGCGCCAGCAGACCAGACCTTAACAGTGGAAACACCATATATTTT
NA,TRBV27,TRBJ1-6,NA,CASSWGASSPLHF,TGTGCCAGCAGTTGGGGCGCTTCATCACCCCTCCACTTT
NA,TRBV27,TRBJ2-1,NA,CASSLKPYNEQFF,TGTGCCAGCAGTTTAAAGCCCTACAATGAGCAGTTCTTC
TRBD2,TRBV19,TRBJ2-7,NA,CATSLRLAVYEQYF,TGTGCCACCTCCCTCCGACTAGCGGTGTACGAGCAGTACTTC
TRBD1,TRBV29-1,TRBJ2-1,NA,CSVNRGIEQFF,TGCAGCGTTAACAGGGGTATTGAGCAGTTCTTC
NA,TRBV6-4,TRBJ1-1,NA,CASSEAGIGNTEAFF,TGTGCCAGCAGTGAGGCCGGGATCGGGAACACTGAAGCTTTCTTT
TRBD1,TRBV7-2,TRBJ2-5,NA,CASSSGQGVETQYF,TGTGCCAGCAGCTCGGGACAGGGGGTTGAGACCCAGTACTTC
NA,TRBV5-1,TRBJ2-3,NA,CASSLEIADTQYF,TGCGCCAGCAGCTTGGAAATCGCAGATACGCAGTATTTT
TRBD2,TRBV29-1,TRBJ2-3,few,CSVEGTSGGATGTDTQYF,TGCAGCGTTGAAGGGACTAGCGGGGGGGCCACGGGCACAGATACGCAGTATTTT
TRBD1,TRBV19,TRBJ2-1,NA,CASSTAGQGYNEQFF,TGTGCCAGTAGTACGGCGGGACAGGGGTACAATGAGCAGTTCTTC
TRBD1,TRBV2,TRBJ1-4,NA,CASSAGQGAPNEKLFF,TGTGCCAGCAGTGCGGGACAGGGGGCGCCCAATGAAAAACTGTTTTTT
NA,TRBV2,TRBJ2-3,NA,CASSEGHTDTQYF,TGTGCCAGCAGTGAGGGCCACACAGATACGCAGTATTTT
NA,TRBV2,TRBJ1-5,NA,CASNGNWGDQPQHF,TGTGCCAGCAATGGAAATTGGGGAGATCAGCCCCAGCATTTT
TRBD2,TRBV7-6,TRBJ2-1,NA,CASSPGTSGGDEQFF,TGTGCCAGCAGCCCCGGGACTAGCGGGGGGGATGAGCAGTTCTTC
TRBD2,TRBV6-5,TRBJ2-3,once,CASSYVAGSTDTQYF,TGTGCCAGCAGTTACGTAGCGGGGAGCACAGATACGCAGTATTTT